The 13 T cell receptor beta chains listed next were all sequenced from one sample in a study of regulatory T cells in long-lasting Graves disease. Library construction for TCR beta used iRepertoire HTBI primers and Arm-PCR of CDR3 regions. TCRdb re-analysed the multiplex PCR reads in MiXCR, keeping a single row per CDR3 protein. The table includes about half a million distinct CDR3 sequences, 9.5% to 15% detected once. Documented time point: newly diagnosed GD, antithyroid drugs for less than 3 months. The TCR library was made from RNA that had been extracted from PBMCs in TRIzol. The same data also contributed to another study, on T cells in Graves' hyperthyroidism and ophthalmopathy.

The sample in question was peripheral blood mononuclear cells (PBMCs), obtained at new diagnosis, from a patient treated with antithyroid drugs. These receptor sequences come from a woman aged 25 to 39 with Graves disease.

In its sample, this clonotype was seen many times. This chain connects TRBV20-1 to TRBJ2-1; the match to TRBD2 covers 10 bases. CDR3 length equals 15 residues. The V gene end was trimmed by 5 bases and the J gene end by 7 bases; junction bases not matched to a gene: 11. The V gene's germline CDR1 is DFQATT and CDR2 SNEGSKA (reference sequence). CDR3 in DNA: TGCAGTGCTCGCAGACTAGCGGGTCCCCCGAATGAGCAGTTCTTC. Translated, it gives CSARRLAGPPNEQFF.

This clonotype was detected ten times or more. The chain uses TRBV25-1 and TRBJ1-1; no clear D gene. CDR3 length: 15 residues. V gave up 8 bases and J gave up 4 bases, with 20 bases separating them. CDR1 and CDR2 from the germline V gene are MGHDK and SYGVNS. This chain's CDR3 is CASRKGSPAGTEAFF. Written as DNA, the CDR3 is TGTGCCAGCCGAAAAGGGAGCCCTGCGGGCACTGAAGCTTTCTTT. The whole variable domain, filled in from reference TRBV25-1 and TRBJ1-1, reads EADIYQTPRYLVIGTGKKITLECSQTMGHDKMYWYQQDPGMELHLIHYSYGVNSTEKGDLSSESTVSRIRTEHFPLTLESARPSHTSQYLCASRKGSPAGTEAFFGQGTRLTVV.

In this sample, this clonotype turned up many times. CDR3 DNA sequence: TGTGCCAGTAGTGGCTTCACGGGACTAGCGGGAGATAAGGCCTACGAGCAGTACTTC. This sequence encodes CASSGFTGLAGDKAYEQYF. The chain links TRBV19 to TRBJ2-7; TRBD2 aligns across 14 bases. The CDR3 runs to 19 residues. The germline gives CDR1 LNHDA, CDR2 SQIVND (reference sequence). V gave up 5 bases and J gave up 2 bases; unmatched junction bases: 14. The full variable domain, rest sourced from reference TRBV19 and TRBJ2-7, is DGGITQSPKYLFRKEGQNVTLSCEQNLNHDAMYWYRQDPGQGLRLIYYSQIVNDFQKGDIAEGYSVSREKKESFPLTVTSAQKNPTAFYLCASSGFTGLAGDKAYEQYFGPGTRLTVT.

This clonotype was found many times. The chain couples TRBV28 to TRBJ1-5; no definite D call. Germline-derived CDR1 and CDR2 are MDHEN and SYDVKM. The length of the CDR3 is 15 residues. Trimming pared 6 bases from V and 0 bases from J, leaving 12 bases between. DNA for the CDR3: TGTGCCAGCAGCGTAGGGTACTTTAGCAATCAGCCCCAGCATTTT. It specifies CASSVGYFSNQPQHF. The whole variable domain, remainder taken from reference TRBV28 and TRBJ1-5, is DVKVTQSSRYLVKRTGEKVFLECVQDMDHENMFWYRQDPGLGLRLIYFSYDVKMKEKGDIPEGYSVSREKKERFSLILESASTNQTSMYLCASSVGYFSNQPQHFGDGTRLSIL.

V usage is TRBV10-1 and J usage is TRBJ1-3; no reliable D call. The V gene's germline CDR1 is WNHNN and CDR2 SYGVQD (reference sequence). The CDR3 consists of 14 residues. V lost 7 bases to trimming and J lost 0 bases, with 10 bases between them. CDR3 in amino acids: CASTRSYSGNTIYF. The CDR3 DNA reads TGCGCCAGCACCCGGTCATACTCTGGAAACACCATATATTTT.

The table lists this clonotype with many counts. The chain's CDR3 is CASSEGGRSNQPQHF. For the CDR3, the DNA is TGTGCCAGCAGCGAAGGCGGACGGAGCAATCAGCCCCAGCATTTT. The chain carries TRBV7-2 and TRBJ1-5; unclear D gene. Germline CDR1 reads SGHTA; CDR2 reads FQGNSA. This CDR3 has 15 residues. V was pared by 5 bases and J by 1 base, with 12 bases between.

This chain links TRBV20-1 with TRBJ2-5; 8 bases fit TRBD1. Germline loops: CDR1 DFQATT, CDR2 SNEGSKA (reference sequence). The CDR3 spans 14 residues. V lost 1 base, J lost 4 bases, and 5 bases stayed unmatched. In nucleotides, the CDR3 is TGCAGTGCTAGAGGGACAGGGTTGGGAGAGACCCAGTACTTC. Protein product: CSARGTGLGETQYF.

This clonotype was counted at least ten times. The J gene is TRBJ2-7, the V gene TRBV20-1, with a possible D match to TRBD1 (6 bases). V lost 0 bases and J lost 7, with 13 bases in between. The V gene's germline CDR1 is DFQATT and CDR2 SNEGSKA (reference sequence). CDR3 length: 13 residues. The CDR3 region has the DNA TGCAGTGCTAGAGAACACAGGGTTTGGGAGCAGTACTTC. It encodes CSAREHRVWEQYF.

There are many counts of this clonotype. The genes are TRBV2 and TRBJ1-5; 7 bases align to TRBD1. CDR3 length: 15 residues. V was pared by 6 bases and J by 0 bases, with 5 bases of the junction left unmatched. The germline V gene encodes CDR1 SNHLY and CDR2 FYNNEI. CDR3 sequence: CASSRQGYSNQPQHF. The CDR3 nucleotides read TGTGCCAGCAGCCGACAGGGCTATAGCAATCAGCCCCAGCATTTT.

This clonotype was observed at least ten times. This CDR3 reads CASSTRGALSYNEQFF. The CDR3, as DNA: TGTGCCAGCAGCACCCGGGGGGCTCTATCCTACAATGAGCAGTTCTTC. This chain connects TRBV9 to TRBJ2-1; D perhaps matches TRBD2 (7 bases). Trimming took off 4 bases at V and 1 base at J, with 15 bases between the two ends. This CDR3 has 16 amino acids. The germline V gene encodes CDR1 SGDLS and CDR2 YYNGEE.

Concerning this clonotype: Possible read error: a much larger clone is one base away. The chain employs TRBV6-2 or TRBV6-3 and TRBJ2-7, with 8 bases that match TRBD2. The CDR3 loop spans 16 amino acids. Germline CDR1 MNHEY, CDR2 SVGEGT. The CDR3 loop is CAGSENSGIWSYEQYF. The DNA of the CDR3 is TGTGCCGGCAGTGAAAATAGCGGGATATGGTCCTACGAGCAGTACTTC.

This clonotype has at least ten counts. For the CDR3, the DNA is TGTGCCAGCAGCTTGTCCTCGGGACTAGAGAAGGAGACCCAGTACTTC. Translating gives CASSLSSGLEKETQYF. The chain carries TRBV11-1 and TRBJ2-5; 8 bases map to TRBD2. CDR3 length: 16 amino acids. Germline CDR1 SGHAT, CDR2 FQDESV (reference sequence). The V and J ends lost 3 bases and 5 bases, in that order; junction bases with no gene match: 11.

This clonotype has just a few counts. The chain couples TRBV28 to TRBJ1-1; unclear D gene. Per germline, CDR1 MDHEN and CDR2 SYDVKM. V was trimmed by 1 base and J by 5 bases, leaving 20 bases between them. The CDR3 loop spans 17 amino acids. In DNA, the CDR3 is TGTGCCAGCAGTTTATACCCCTCCCCGGAAGGGCGTACTGAAGCTTTCTTT. As protein: CASSLYPSPEGRTEAFF.